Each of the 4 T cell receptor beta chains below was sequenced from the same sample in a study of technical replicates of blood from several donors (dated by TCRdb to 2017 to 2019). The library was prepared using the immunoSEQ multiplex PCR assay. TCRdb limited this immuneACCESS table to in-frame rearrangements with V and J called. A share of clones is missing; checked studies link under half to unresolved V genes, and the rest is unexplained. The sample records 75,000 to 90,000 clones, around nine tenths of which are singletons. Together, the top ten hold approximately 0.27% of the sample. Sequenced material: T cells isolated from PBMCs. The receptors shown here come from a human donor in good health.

CDR3 bases: TGTGCCAGCAGCTTCGGTACCTACTATGGCTACACCTTC. It yields the protein CASSFGTYYGYTF. The rearrangement links TRBV7-9 to TRBJ1-2; D remains unclear. V was pared by 3 bases and J by 3 bases, with 8 bases between. The V gene's germline CDR1 is SEHNR and CDR2 FQNEAQ (reference sequence). There are 13 residues in the CDR3.

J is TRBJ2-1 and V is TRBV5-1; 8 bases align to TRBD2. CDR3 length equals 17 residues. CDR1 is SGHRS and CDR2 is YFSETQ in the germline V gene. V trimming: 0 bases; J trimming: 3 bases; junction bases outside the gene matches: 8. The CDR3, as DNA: TGCGCCAGCAGCTTGGATAACACGGGGGGGATCTACAATGAGCAGTTCTTC. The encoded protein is CASSLDNTGGIYNEQFF.

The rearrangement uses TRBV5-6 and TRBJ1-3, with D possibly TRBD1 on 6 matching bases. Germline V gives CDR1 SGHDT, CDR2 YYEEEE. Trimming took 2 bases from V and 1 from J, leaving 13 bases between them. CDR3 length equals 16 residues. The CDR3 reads CASSFRGWLSGNTIYF. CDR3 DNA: TGTGCCAGCAGCTTTAGGGGGTGGTTGTCTGGAAACACCATATATTTT.

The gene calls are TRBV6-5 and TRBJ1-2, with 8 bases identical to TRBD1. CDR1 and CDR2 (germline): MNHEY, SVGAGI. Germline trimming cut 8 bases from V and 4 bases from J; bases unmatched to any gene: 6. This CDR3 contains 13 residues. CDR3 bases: TGTGCCAGCCGCAGGGGGCGCGGCTATGGCTACACCTTC. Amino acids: CASRRGRGYGYTF.